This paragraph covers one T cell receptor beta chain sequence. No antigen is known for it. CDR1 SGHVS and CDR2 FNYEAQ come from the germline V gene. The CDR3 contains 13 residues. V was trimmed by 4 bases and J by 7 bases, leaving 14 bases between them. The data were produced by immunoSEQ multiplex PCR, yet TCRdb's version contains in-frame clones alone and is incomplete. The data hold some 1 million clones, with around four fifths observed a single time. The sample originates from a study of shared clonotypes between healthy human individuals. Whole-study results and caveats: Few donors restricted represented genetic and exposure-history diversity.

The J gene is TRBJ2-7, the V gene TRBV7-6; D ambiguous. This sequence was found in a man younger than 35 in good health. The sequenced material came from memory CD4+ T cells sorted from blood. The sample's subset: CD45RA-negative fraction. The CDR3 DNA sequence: TGTGCCAGCAGCTACCCGGACGGGTCAGAGCAGTACTTC. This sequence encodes CASSYPDGSEQYF. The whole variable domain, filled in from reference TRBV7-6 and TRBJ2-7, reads GAGVSQSPRYKVTKRGQDVALRCDPISGHVSLYWYRQALGQGPEFLTYFNYEAQQDKSGLPNDRFSAERPEGSISTLTIQRTEQRDSAMYRCASSYPDGSEQYFGPGTRLTVT.